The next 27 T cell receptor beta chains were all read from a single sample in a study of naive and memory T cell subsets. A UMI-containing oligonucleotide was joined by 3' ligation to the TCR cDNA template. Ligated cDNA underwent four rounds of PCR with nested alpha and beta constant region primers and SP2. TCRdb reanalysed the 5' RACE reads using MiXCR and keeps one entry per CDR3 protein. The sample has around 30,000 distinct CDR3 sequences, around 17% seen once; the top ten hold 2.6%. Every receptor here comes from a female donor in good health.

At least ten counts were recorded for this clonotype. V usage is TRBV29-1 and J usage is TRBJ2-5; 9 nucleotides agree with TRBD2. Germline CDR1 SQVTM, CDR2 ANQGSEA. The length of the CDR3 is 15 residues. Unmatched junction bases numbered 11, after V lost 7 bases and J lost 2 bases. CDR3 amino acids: CSGVGASGAQETQYF. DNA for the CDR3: TGCAGCGGGGTTGGGGCTAGCGGGGCTCAAGAGACCCAGTACTTC.

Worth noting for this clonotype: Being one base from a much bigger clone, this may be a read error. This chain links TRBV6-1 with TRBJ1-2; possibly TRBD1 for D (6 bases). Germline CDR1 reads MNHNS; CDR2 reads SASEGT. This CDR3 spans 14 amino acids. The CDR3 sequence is CASSADRSGYSYTF. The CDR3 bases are TGTGCCAGCAGTGCTGACAGGTCCGGCTATAGCTACACCTTC.

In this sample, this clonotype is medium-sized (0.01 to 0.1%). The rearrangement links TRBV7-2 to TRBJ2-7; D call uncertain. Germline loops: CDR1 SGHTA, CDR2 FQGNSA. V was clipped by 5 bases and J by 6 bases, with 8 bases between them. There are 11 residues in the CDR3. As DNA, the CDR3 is TGTGCCAGCAGCCCTACGGGCGAGCAGTACTTC. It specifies CASSPTGEQYF.

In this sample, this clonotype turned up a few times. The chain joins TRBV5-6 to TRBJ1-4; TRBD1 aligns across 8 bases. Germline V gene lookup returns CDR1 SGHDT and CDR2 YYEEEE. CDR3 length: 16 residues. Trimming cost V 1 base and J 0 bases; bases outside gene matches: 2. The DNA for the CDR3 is TGTGCCAGCAGCTTGCCGGGACAGGCAACTAATGAAAAACTGTTTTTT. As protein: CASSLPGQATNEKLFF.

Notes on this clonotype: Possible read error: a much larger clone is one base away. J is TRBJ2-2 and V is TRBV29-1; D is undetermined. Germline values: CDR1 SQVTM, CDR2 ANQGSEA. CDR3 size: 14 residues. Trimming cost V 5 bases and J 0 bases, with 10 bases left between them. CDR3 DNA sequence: TGCAGCGTTAGGACGGCCACGAACACCGGGGAGCTGTTTTTT. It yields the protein CSVRTATNTGELFF.

The CDR3 reads CASSPPSIDIQYF. The DNA of the CDR3 is TGTGCCAGCTCACCACCGAGCATTGACATTCAGTACTTC. The J gene is TRBJ2-4, the V gene TRBV18, with D uncertain. This CDR3 spans 13 amino acids. Deletions cut 0 bases from V and 8 bases from J, with 8 bases between. Germline loops: CDR1 KGHSH, CDR2 LQKENI. The complete variable domain, with remaining parts taken from reference TRBV18 and TRBJ2-4, reads NAGVMQNPRHLVRRRGQEARLRCSPMKGHSHVYWYRQLPEEGLKFMVYLQKENIIDESGMPKERFSAEFPKEGPSILRIQQVVRGDSAAYFCASSPPSIDIQYFGAGTRLSVL.

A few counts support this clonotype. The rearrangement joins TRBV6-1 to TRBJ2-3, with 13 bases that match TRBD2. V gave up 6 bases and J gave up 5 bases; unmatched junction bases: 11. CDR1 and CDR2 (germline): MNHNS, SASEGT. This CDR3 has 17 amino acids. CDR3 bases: TGTGCCAGCAGCGAAACTAGCGGGGGGGCTATTGGAGATACGCAGTATTTT. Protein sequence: CASSETSGGAIGDTQYF.

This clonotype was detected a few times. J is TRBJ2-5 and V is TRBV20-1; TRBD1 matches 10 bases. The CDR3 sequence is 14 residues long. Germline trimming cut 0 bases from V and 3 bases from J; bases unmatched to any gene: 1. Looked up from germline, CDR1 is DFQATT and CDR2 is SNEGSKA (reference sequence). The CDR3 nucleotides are TGCAGTGCTAGAGATGGGACAGGGGAAGAGACCCAGTACTTC. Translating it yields CSARDGTGEETQYF.

The CDR3 bases are TGTGCCAGCTCCTCACTGACCGGGACAAGCTCCTACGAGCAGTACTTC. It codes for CASSSLTGTSSYEQYF. The chain has TRBV6-5 and TRBJ2-7, with a possible D match to TRBD1 (6 bases). V was cut by 8 bases and J by 0 bases, with 20 bases left in between. The CDR3 loop spans 16 amino acids. Germline V CDR1 and CDR2: MNHEY, SVGAGI.

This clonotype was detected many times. The CDR3 is CSDRTGGAGGELFF. For the CDR3, the DNA is TGCAGCGATAGGACAGGGGGCGCGGGCGGGGAGCTGTTTTTT. This sequence joins TRBV29-1 and TRBJ2-2; 11 positions agree with TRBD1. Per the germline V gene, CDR1 is SQVTM and CDR2 is ANQGSEA. Trimming cost V 7 bases and J 7 bases; bases outside gene matches: 8. The CDR3 is 14 residues long.

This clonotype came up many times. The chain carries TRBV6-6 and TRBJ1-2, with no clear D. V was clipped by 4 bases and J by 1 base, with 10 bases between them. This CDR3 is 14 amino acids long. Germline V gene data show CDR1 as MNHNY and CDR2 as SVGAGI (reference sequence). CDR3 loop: CASSSPGLNYGYTF. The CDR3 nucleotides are TGTGCCAGCAGTTCTCCGGGCCTTAACTATGGCTACACCTTC.

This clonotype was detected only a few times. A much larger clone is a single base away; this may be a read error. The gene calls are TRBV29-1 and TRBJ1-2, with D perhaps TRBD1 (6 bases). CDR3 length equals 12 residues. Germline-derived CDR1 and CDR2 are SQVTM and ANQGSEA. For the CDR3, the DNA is TGCAGCGTTCGGACAGAATTCTATGGCGACACCTTC. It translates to CSVRTEFYGDTF. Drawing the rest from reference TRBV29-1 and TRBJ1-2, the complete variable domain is SAVISQKPSRDICQRGTSLTIQCQVDSQVTMMFWYRQQPGQSLTLIATANQGSEATYESGFVIDKFPISRPNLTFSTLTVSNMSPEDSSIYLCSVRTEFYGDTFGSGTRLTVV.

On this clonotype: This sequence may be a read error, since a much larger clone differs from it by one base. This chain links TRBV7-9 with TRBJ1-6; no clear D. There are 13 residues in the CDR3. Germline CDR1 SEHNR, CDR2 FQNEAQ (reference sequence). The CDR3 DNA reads TGTGCCAGCAGCCCGGACGGGAATTCACCCTTCCACTTT. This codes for CASSPDGNSPFHF.

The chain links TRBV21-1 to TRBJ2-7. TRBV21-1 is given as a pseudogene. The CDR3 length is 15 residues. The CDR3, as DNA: TGTGCCAGTAAAGTTCCCTTGGACAGATCGTACGAGCAGTACTTC. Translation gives CASKVPLDRSYEQYF.

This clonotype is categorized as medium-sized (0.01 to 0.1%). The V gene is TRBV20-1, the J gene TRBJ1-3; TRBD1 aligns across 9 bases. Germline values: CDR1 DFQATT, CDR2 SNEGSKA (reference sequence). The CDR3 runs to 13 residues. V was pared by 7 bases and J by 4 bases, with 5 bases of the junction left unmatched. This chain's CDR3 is CSGLGQGGNTIYF. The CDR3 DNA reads TGCAGTGGATTAGGACAGGGGGGAAACACCATATATTTT.

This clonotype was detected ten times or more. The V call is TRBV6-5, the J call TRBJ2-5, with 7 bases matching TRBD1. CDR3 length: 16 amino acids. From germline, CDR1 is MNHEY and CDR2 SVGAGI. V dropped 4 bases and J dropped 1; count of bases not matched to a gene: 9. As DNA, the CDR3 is TGTGCCAGCAGTTTTTCGATCTCAGGGGGCCAAGAGACCCAGTACTTC. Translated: CASSFSISGGQETQYF.

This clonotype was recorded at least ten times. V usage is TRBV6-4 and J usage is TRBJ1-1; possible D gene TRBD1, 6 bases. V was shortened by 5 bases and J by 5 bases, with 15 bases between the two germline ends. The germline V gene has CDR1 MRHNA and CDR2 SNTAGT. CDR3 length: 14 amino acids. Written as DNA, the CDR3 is TGTGCCAGCAGTCTGGACAGAACTTCAACTGAAGCTTTCTTT. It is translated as CASSLDRTSTEAFF.

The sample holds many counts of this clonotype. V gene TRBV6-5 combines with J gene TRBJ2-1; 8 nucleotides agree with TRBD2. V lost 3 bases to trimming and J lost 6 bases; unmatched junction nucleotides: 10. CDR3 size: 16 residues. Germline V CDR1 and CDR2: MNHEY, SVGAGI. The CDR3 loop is CASSYSITGGRNEQFF. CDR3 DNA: TGTGCCAGCAGTTATTCGATAACGGGGGGGCGCAATGAGCAGTTCTTC.

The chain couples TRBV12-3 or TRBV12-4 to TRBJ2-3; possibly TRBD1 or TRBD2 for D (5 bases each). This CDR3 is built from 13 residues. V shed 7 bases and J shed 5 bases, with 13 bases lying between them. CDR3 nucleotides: TGTGCCAGCACCGGGGACCACCAAGATACGCAGTATTTT. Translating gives CASTGDHQDTQYF.

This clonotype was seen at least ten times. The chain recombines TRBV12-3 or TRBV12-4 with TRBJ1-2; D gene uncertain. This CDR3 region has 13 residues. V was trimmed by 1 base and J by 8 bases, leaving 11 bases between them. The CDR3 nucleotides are TGTGCCAGCAGTTTAGGGCTACCTGGGGGCTACACCTTC. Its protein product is CASSLGLPGGYTF.

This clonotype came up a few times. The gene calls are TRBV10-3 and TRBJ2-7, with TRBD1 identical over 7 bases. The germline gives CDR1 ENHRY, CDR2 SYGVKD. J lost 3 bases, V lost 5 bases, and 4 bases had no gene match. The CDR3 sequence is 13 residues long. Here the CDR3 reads CAISRQGDYEQYF. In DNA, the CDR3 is TGTGCCATCAGTCGACAGGGAGACTACGAGCAGTACTTC.

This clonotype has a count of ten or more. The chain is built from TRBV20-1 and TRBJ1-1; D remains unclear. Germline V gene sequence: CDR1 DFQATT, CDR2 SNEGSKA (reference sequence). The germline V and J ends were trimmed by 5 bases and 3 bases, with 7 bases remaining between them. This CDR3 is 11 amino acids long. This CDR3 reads CSAPTDTEAFF. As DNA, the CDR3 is TGCAGTGCTCCGACGGACACTGAAGCTTTCTTT.

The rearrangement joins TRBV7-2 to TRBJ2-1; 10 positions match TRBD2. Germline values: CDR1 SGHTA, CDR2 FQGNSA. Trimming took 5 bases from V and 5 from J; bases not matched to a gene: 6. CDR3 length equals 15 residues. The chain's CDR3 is CASSQTSGVHNEQFF. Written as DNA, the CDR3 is TGTGCCAGCAGCCAAACTAGCGGGGTCCACAATGAGCAGTTCTTC.

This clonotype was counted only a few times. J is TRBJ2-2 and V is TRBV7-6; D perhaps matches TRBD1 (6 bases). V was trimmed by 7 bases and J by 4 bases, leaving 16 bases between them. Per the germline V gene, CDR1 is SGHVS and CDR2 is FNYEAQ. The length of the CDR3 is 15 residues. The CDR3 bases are TGTGCCAGCACCTTGGTGGGGGCGGGCACCGGGGAGCTGTTTTTT. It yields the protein CASTLVGAGTGELFF.

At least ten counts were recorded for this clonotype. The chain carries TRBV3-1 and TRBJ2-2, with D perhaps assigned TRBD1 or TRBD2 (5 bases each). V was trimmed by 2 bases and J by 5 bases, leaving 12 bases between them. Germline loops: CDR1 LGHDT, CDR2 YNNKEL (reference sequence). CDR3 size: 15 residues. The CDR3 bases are TGTGCCAGCAGCCAACTGGGGGAGATTACCGGGGAGCTGTTTTTT. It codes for CASSQLGEITGELFF. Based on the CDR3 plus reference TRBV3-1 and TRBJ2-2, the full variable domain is DTAVSQTPKYLVTQMGNDKSIKCEQNLGHDTMYWYKQDSKKFLKIMFSYNNKELIINETVPNRFSPKSPDKAHLNLHINSLELGDSAVYFCASSQLGEITGELFFGEGSRLTVL.

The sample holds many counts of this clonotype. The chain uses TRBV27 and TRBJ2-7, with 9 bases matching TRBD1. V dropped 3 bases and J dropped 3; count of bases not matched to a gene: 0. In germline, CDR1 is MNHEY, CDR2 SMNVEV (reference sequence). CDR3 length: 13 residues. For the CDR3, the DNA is TGTGCCAGCAGTTTGACAGGGGGCTACGAGCAGTACTTC. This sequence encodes CASSLTGGYEQYF.

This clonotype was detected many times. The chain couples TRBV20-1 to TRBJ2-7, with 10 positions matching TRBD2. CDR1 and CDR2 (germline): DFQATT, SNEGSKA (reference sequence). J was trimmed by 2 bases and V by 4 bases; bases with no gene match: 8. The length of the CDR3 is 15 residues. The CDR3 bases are TGCAGTGCTATTCGAACTAGCGGGGTTACCTACGAGCAGTACTTC. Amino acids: CSAIRTSGVTYEQYF.